The 5 T cell receptor beta chains below all came from one sample that was sequenced in a study of T-cell reconstitution after alpha-beta-depleted transplantation in children. Preparation of the TCRbeta library was carried out with unique molecular identifiers. One entry per CDR3 protein results from TCRdb running MiXCR on the PCR reads. The repertoire holds about 260,000 distinct CDR3 sequences, with approximately 8.9% as singletons. The sample consisted of PBMCs, mostly from graft donor cells, taken 180 days after TCRalphabeta/CD19-depleted stem cell transplant. These TCRs come from a male patient younger than 18 who had a stem cell transplant for acute lymphoblastic leukemia, so the T cells may come from the graft donor.

This clonotype was seen only a few times. V usage is TRBV7-6 and J usage is TRBJ2-6; D may be TRBD2 (5 bases). The ends were cut back, 0 bases at V and 0 bases at J, with 12 bases in the middle. The CDR3 loop spans 18 amino acids. The germline CDR1 and CDR2 sequences are SGHVS and FNYEAQ. This chain's CDR3 is CASSLAPGFASGANVLTF. The CDR3 DNA reads as TGTGCCAGCAGCTTAGCGCCGGGGTTTGCCTCTGGGGCCAACGTCCTGACTTTC.

The chain carries TRBV29-1 and TRBJ2-1, with 16 positions matching TRBD2. The trim removed 6 bases at V and 4 bases at J, leaving 12 bases unmatched. Germline values: CDR1 SQVTM, CDR2 ANQGSEA. CDR3 length equals 18 residues. CDR3 amino acids: CSVSGTSGGEDWYNEQFF. The DNA of the CDR3 is TGCAGCGTCTCCGGGACTAGCGGGGGGGAAGATTGGTACAATGAGCAGTTCTTC.

This clonotype was counted at least ten times. The chain couples TRBV21-1 to TRBJ1-1; the table gives TRBD1 as D, unverified against the DNA. TRBV21-1 is designated a pseudogene. There are 12 residues in the CDR3. Here the CDR3 DNA reads TGTGCCAGCGTCTCAGGGGGCACTGAAGCTTTCTTT. It yields the protein CASVSGGTEAFF.

This clonotype was found many times. V usage is TRBV4-3 and J usage is TRBJ2-3; 8 bases match TRBD2. V lost 0 bases and J lost 2; bases outside the gene matches: 7. The CDR3 has 17 amino acids. Germline lookup yields CDR1 LGHNA and CDR2 YSLEER. CDR3 DNA sequence: TGCGCCAGCAGCCAAGATGGGGCTAGCGGGTTCACAGATACGCAGTATTTT. Its translation is CASSQDGASGFTDTQYF.

This clonotype was observed many times. The rearrangement links TRBV4-1 to TRBJ1-4; D remains unclear. With 8 bases removed from V and 11 bases from J, the gap between germline ends came to 18 bases. Germline CDR1 is MGHRA and CDR2 is YSYEKL. This CDR3 contains 13 residues. In nucleotides, the CDR3 is TGCGCCAGCGTCCGGTTCGGAGAGAATAAACTGTTTTTT. Translating gives CASVRFGENKLFF.